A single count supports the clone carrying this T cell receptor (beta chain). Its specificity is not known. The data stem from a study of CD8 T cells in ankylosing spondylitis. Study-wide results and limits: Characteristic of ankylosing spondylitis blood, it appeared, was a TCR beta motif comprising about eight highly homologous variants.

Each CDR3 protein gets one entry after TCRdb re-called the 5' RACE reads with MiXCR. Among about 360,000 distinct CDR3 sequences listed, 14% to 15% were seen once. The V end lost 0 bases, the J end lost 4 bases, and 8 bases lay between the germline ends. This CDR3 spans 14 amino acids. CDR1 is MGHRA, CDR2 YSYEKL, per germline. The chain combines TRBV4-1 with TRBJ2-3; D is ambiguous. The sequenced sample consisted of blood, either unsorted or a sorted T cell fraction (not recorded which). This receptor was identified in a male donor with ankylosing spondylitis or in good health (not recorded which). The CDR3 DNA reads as TGCGCCAGCAGCCAAGATCCAAGTTCAGATACGCAGTATTTT. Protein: CASSQDPSSDTQYF.